This entry lists 27 T cell receptor beta chains sequenced from one sample in a study of long-term antiretroviral therapy in people with HIV. The run of the v3.0 immunoSEQ assay was at survey level. The assay was immunoSEQ multiplex PCR, and TCRdb's table has in-frame clones only and misses some. The sample lists 45,000 or so clones; approximately 94% were seen once. This sample comprised unsorted PBMCs, obtained roughly 9.5 years after starting antiretroviral therapy. Source of these receptors: a man aged 25-45 years with HIV.

The chain joins TRBV27 to TRBJ2-7; TRBD1 aligns across 11 bases. V lost 2 bases and J lost 6; bases outside the gene matches: 0. The CDR3 length is 13 residues. Germline assignment: CDR1 MNHEY and CDR2 SMNVEV (reference sequence). CDR3 in DNA: TGTGCCAGCAGTTTAGGGACAGGGGGCGAGCAGTACTTC. It translates to CASSLGTGGEQYF.

This chain joins TRBV10-3 and TRBJ2-3; D remains unclear. Germline V gene lookup returns CDR1 ENHRY and CDR2 SYGVKD. The CDR3 consists of 16 residues. V was clipped by 0 bases and J by 4 bases, with 14 bases between them. The CDR3 coding sequence is TGTGCCATCAGTGAGTCTCAGGATGTTGGAGCAGATACGCAGTATTTT. Its translation is CAISESQDVGADTQYF.

This clone came up once. V is TRBV10-1 and J is TRBJ2-7; the match to TRBD2 covers 7 bases. Trimming at V came to 0 bases and at J to 5 bases, leaving 1 base not matched to a gene. The CDR3 covers 13 residues. Germline V gives CDR1 WNHNN, CDR2 SYGVQD (reference sequence). The CDR3 here is CASSESGRDEQYF. Here the CDR3 DNA reads TGCGCCAGCAGTGAGTCGGGGAGGGACGAGCAGTACTTC.

The CDR3 sequence is CASSTSGTVGSPLHF. CDR3 DNA sequence: TGTGCCAGCTCGACGTCCGGGACAGTTGGTTCACCCCTCCACTTT. The rearrangement joins TRBV5-4 to TRBJ1-6; 7 bases match TRBD1. The CDR3 totals 15 residues. After removal of 7 bases from V and 9 bases from J, the junction contained 13 bases not matched to a gene. Per germline, CDR1 SGHNT and CDR2 YYREEE (reference sequence).

V gene TRBV27 combines with J gene TRBJ2-2; D is perhaps TRBD2 (6 bases). V was cut by 7 bases and J by 4 bases, with 13 bases left in between. The CDR3 runs to 14 residues. Germline V gene sequence: CDR1 MNHEY, CDR2 SMNVEV (reference sequence). CDR3 bases: TGTGCCAGCACTAGGGGAGGAGCCACCGGGGAGCTGTTTTTT. Translating gives CASTRGGATGELFF.

This chain connects TRBV11-2 to TRBJ1-1; 7 bases agree with TRBD1. This CDR3 spans 16 amino acids. The V gene's germline CDR1 is SGHAT and CDR2 FQNNGV. The J segment lost 4 bases and the V segment lost 2 bases, leaving 10 bases of the junction unmatched. CDR3 protein: CASSLNQGGAGTEAFF. The CDR3 DNA is TGTGCCAGCAGCTTAAACCAGGGGGGGGCGGGCACTGAAGCTTTCTTT.

This chain links TRBV7-6 with TRBJ2-1; D ambiguous. This CDR3 is 15 amino acids long. V dropped 6 bases and J dropped 8 bases, with 20 bases sitting between them. Per the germline V gene, CDR1 is SGHVS and CDR2 is FNYEAQ. CDR3 sequence (DNA): TGTGCCAGCAGATATAGCTTGGGTGGGGTTCATGAGCAGTTCTTC. Translating it yields CASRYSLGGVHEQFF. Supplemented by reference TRBV7-6 and TRBJ2-1, the full variable domain reads GAGVSQSPRYKVTKRGQDVALRCDPISGHVSLYWYRQALGQGPEFLTYFNYEAQQDKSGLPNDRFSAERPEGSISTLTIQRTEQRDSAMYRCASRYSLGGVHEQFFGPGTRLTVL.

The chain combines TRBV6-5 with TRBJ2-1; 7 nucleotides line up with TRBD1. Germline V lookup: CDR1 MNHEY, CDR2 SVGAGI. Trimming took 6 bases from V and 8 from J; bases not matched to a gene: 10. The CDR3 extends over 14 amino acids. The CDR3 bases are TGTGCCAGCAGGGGTCAAACAGGGGTAGATGAGCAGTTCTTC. Its translation is CASRGQTGVDEQFF.

The chain couples TRBV7-3 to TRBJ1-2; D perhaps matches TRBD1 (5 bases). Trimming pared 2 bases from V and 0 bases from J, leaving 13 bases between. The V gene's germline CDR1 is SGHTA and CDR2 FQGTGA. The CDR3 length is 16 residues. The CDR3 loop reads CASSLYGRVPNYGYTF. The CDR3 DNA sequence: TGTGCCAGCAGCTTATACGGCAGGGTGCCTAACTATGGCTACACCTTC.

The V gene is TRBV6-1, the J gene TRBJ1-2; D is perhaps TRBD1 (6 bases). Trimming shortened V by 7 bases and J by 7 bases, and 19 bases separated the two germline ends. CDR1 MNHNS and CDR2 SASEGT come from the germline V gene. The CDR3 spans 14 residues. CDR3 DNA: TGTGCCAGCACTTCCGGGGGGGCCAAGAGTGGCTACACCTTC. Translating it yields CASTSGGAKSGYTF.

V and J are TRBV19 and TRBJ1-5; the match to TRBD1 covers 8 bases. This CDR3 has 15 residues. Germline V gene sequence: CDR1 LNHDA, CDR2 SQIVND (reference sequence). Trimming at V came to 0 bases and at J to 5 bases, leaving 3 bases not matched to a gene. The CDR3 region is CASSIDRDRHQPQHF. The CDR3 DNA is TGTGCCAGTAGTATAGATCGGGACAGGCATCAGCCCCAGCATTTT.

This clone was seen a single time. V usage is TRBV5-6 and J usage is TRBJ1-2; 7 bases fit TRBD1. From germline, CDR1 is SGHDT and CDR2 YYEEEE. The V and J ends lost 0 bases and 4 bases, in that order; junction bases with no gene match: 3. The CDR3 totals 14 residues. The CDR3 sequence: CASSLGEGAYGYTF. CDR3 DNA sequence: TGTGCCAGCAGCTTGGGGGAGGGGGCCTATGGCTACACCTTC.

The chain recombines TRBV28 with TRBJ2-2, with no clear D. This CDR3 has 15 amino acids. V lost 10 bases to trimming and J lost 2 bases, with 17 bases between them. Looked up from germline, CDR1 is MDHEN and CDR2 is SYDVKM. The CDR3 is CATKLGILNTGELFF. For the CDR3, the DNA is TGTGCCACCAAACTGGGGATACTCAACACCGGGGAGCTGTTTTTT.

V gene TRBV7-8 combines with J gene TRBJ1-6; D is ambiguous. This CDR3 region has 15 residues. CDR1 is SGHVS, CDR2 FQNEAQ, per germline. Between the trimmed V and J ends, which lost 4 bases and 5 bases, there was a span of 12 bases. This CDR3 is CASSSRQENNSPLHF. The CDR3 DNA is TGTGCCAGCAGCTCCCGACAAGAGAATAATTCACCCCTCCACTTT.

The J gene is TRBJ1-2, the V gene TRBV19, with D possibly matching TRBD1 (6 bases). The CDR3 covers 14 residues. CDR1 and CDR2 from the germline V gene are LNHDA and SQIVND (reference sequence). V lost 7 bases and J 3 bases, leaving 15 bases between the germline ends. The CDR3 DNA sequence: TGTGCCAGTACTAGGGACAAGGTAGACTATGGCTACACCTTC. Its protein is CASTRDKVDYGYTF.

The chain couples TRBV9 to TRBJ1-5, with D possibly being TRBD1 (5 bases). CDR3 length: 14 amino acids. V lost 0 bases and J 7 bases, leaving 11 bases between the germline ends. Germline values: CDR1 SGDLS, CDR2 YYNGEE. CDR3 sequence: CASSVEGTGQPQHF. The CDR3 nucleotides read TGTGCCAGCAGCGTAGAAGGGACGGGCCAGCCCCAGCATTTT.

The V call is TRBV7-6, the J call TRBJ2-1; TRBD1 aligns across 9 bases. Germline loops: CDR1 SGHVS, CDR2 FNYEAQ. V trimming: 2 bases; J trimming: 9 bases; junction bases outside the gene matches: 11. There are 16 residues in the CDR3. The CDR3 loop is CASSLTPRTGASEQFF. The CDR3 region has the DNA TGTGCCAGCAGCTTAACCCCCCGGACAGGGGCAAGTGAGCAGTTCTTC.

The rearrangement joins TRBV18 to TRBJ2-7; TRBD2 might be the D (6 bases). Germline CDR1 KGHSH, CDR2 LQKENI. The CDR3 contains 14 residues. Trimming left V 4 bases short and J 7 bases short, with 17 bases between. The CDR3 sequence: CASSQQGGAGEQYV. DNA of the CDR3: TGTGCCAGCTCACAACAAGGAGGGGCTGGAGAGCAGTACGTC.

This clone was detected once. V usage is TRBV5-4 and J usage is TRBJ2-7; 14 positions agree with TRBD2. Germline V lookup: CDR1 SGHNT, CDR2 YYREEE (reference sequence). V was clipped by 4 bases and J by 0 bases; unmatched bases: 3. This CDR3 has 16 amino acids. This CDR3 is CASSPGLAGASYEQYF. CDR3 coding DNA: TGTGCCAGCAGCCCGGGACTAGCGGGGGCCTCCTACGAGCAGTACTTC.

The chain links TRBV28 to TRBJ1-6; no firm D call. Germline values: CDR1 MDHEN, CDR2 SYDVKM. The CDR3 runs to 14 residues. Between the trimmed V and J ends, which lost 2 bases and 7 bases, there was a span of 9 bases. CDR3: CASSLSRSNSPLHF. The CDR3 DNA follows: TGTGCCAGCAGTTTAAGCCGGAGCAATTCACCCCTCCACTTT.

The chain joins TRBV5-1 to TRBJ2-5; 7 positions agree with TRBD1. V shed 1 base and J 6 bases; nucleotides not matched to a gene: 12. From germline, CDR1 is SGHRS and CDR2 YFSETQ. The CDR3 is 16 amino acids. The CDR3 DNA reads TGCGCCAGCAGCTTGTTGTCCGGCAACAGGGGACAGACCCAGTACTTC. Translated, it gives CASSLLSGNRGQTQYF.

V is TRBV11-2 and J is TRBJ2-2, with 7 bases that match TRBD2. Trimming took 0 bases from V and 6 from J; bases not matched to a gene: 1. The CDR3 is made up of 14 amino acids. Germline-derived CDR1 and CDR2 are SGHAT and FQNNGV. CDR3 DNA: TGTGCCAGCAGCTTAGATGGGGGGGCCGGGGAGCTGTTTTTT. This gives the protein CASSLDGGAGELFF.

The chain links TRBV2 to TRBJ1-6; TRBD1 matches at 7 bases. The J segment lost 10 bases and the V segment lost 10 bases, leaving 10 bases of the junction unmatched. Germline V gives CDR1 SNHLY, CDR2 FYNNEI. CDR3 length equals 13 residues. CDR3 region: CATLLQGESPLHF. CDR3 DNA: TGTGCCACCCTCCTGCAGGGGGAGTCACCCCTCCACTTT. Looking up the rest from reference TRBV2 and TRBJ1-6 gives the full variable domain: EPEVTQTPSHQVTQMGQEVILRCVPISNHLYFYWYRQILGQKVEFLVSFYNNEISEKSEIFDDQFSVERPDGSNFTLKIRSTKLEDSAMYFCATLLQGESPLHFGNGTRLTVT.

This chain links TRBV6-5 with TRBJ2-1, with D tentatively TRBD2 (6 bases). This CDR3 is built from 13 residues. V was clipped by 5 bases and J by 9 bases, with 14 bases between them. In germline, CDR1 is MNHEY, CDR2 SVGAGI. CDR3 region: CASSPDYLREQFF. CDR3 bases: TGTGCCAGCAGTCCGGACTACCTCCGTGAGCAGTTCTTC.

The chain links TRBV10-2 to TRBJ2-2; D may correspond to TRBD1 or TRBD2 (6 bases each). The CDR3 sequence is 15 residues long. From germline, CDR1 is WSHSY and CDR2 SAAADI. V lost 4 bases and J lost 5, with 14 bases in between. Written as DNA, the CDR3 is TGCGCCAGCAGTGGTACGGGGGCTTGGACCGGGGAGCTGTTTTTT. The encoded protein is CASSGTGAWTGELFF.

The chain couples TRBV7-8 to TRBJ1-3; TRBD1 might be the D (6 bases). The CDR3 is 12 residues long. Germline V CDR1 and CDR2: SGHVS, FQNEAQ. V gave up 3 bases and J gave up 8 bases, with 8 bases separating them. The chain's CDR3 is CASSFAGDTIYF. CDR3 in DNA: TGTGCCAGCAGCTTTGCAGGGGACACCATATATTTT.

The chain couples TRBV28 to TRBJ1-2; the match to TRBD1 covers 9 bases. The V gene end was trimmed by 7 bases and the J gene end by 8 bases; junction bases not matched to a gene: 11. This CDR3 is built from 14 residues. The germline gives CDR1 MDHEN, CDR2 SYDVKM. CDR3 residues: CASIDSGTGIGYTF. The CDR3 DNA sequence: TGTGCCAGCATCGACTCCGGGACAGGGATCGGCTACACCTTC.